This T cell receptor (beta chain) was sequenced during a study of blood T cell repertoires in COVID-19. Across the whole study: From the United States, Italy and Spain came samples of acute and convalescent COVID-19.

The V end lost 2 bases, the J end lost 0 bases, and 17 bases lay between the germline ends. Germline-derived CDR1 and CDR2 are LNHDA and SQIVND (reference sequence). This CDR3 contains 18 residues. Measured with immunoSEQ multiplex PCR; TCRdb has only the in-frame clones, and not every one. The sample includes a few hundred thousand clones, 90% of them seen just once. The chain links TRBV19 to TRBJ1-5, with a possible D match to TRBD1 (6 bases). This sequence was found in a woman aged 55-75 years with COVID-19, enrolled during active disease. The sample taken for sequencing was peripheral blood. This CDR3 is CASSISPPGQVSNQPQHF. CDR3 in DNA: TGTGCCAGTAGTATATCCCCCCCGGGACAAGTTAGCAATCAGCCCCAGCATTTT.